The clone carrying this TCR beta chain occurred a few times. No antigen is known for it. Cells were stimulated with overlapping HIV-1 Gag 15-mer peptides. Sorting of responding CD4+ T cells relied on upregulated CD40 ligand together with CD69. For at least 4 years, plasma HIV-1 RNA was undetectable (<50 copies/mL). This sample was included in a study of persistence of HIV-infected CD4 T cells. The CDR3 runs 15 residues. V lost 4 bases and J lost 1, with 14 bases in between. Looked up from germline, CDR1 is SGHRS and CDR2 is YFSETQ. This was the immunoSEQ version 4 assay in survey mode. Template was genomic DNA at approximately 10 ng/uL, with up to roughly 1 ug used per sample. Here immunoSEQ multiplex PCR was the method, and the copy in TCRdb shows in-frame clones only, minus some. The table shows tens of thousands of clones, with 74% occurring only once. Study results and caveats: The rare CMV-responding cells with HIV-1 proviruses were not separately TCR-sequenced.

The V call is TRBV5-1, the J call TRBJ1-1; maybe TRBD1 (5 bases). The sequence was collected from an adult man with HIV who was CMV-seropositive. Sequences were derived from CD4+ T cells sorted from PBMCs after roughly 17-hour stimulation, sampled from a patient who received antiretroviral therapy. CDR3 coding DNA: TGCGCCAGCAGCCTGCGGCAGGGAGCGAACACTGAAGCTTTCTTT. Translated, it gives CASSLRQGANTEAFF.